Shown below are 28 T cell receptor beta chains from a single sample sequenced in a study of OX40 agonist ivuxolimab in advanced cancers. Assay: immunoSEQ multiplex PCR; the TCRdb copy retains only in-frame clones and omits some. The sample shows tens of thousands of clones, 80% to 90% of them seen only once. Sequenced material: CD4+ or CD8+ T cells sorted from blood, taken in a trial of the OX40 agonist ivuxolimab. These receptors came from an adult with an advanced solid tumor such as melanoma, head and neck, liver or kidney cancer.

The rearrangement links TRBV6-5 to TRBJ2-7; D may be TRBD1 or TRBD2 (7 bases each). Germline CDR1 MNHEY, CDR2 SVGAGI. The CDR3 contains 14 residues. V was pared by 2 bases and J by 3 bases, with 11 bases between. In DNA, the CDR3 is TGTGCCAGCAGTTACGGGGGGGACAGCTACGAGCAGTACTTC. This encodes CASSYGGDSYEQYF.

To note about this clone: The junction departs from the called germline gene at one end, perhaps through a read error. The chain employs TRBV7-7 and TRBJ2-3; the match to TRBD2 covers 8 bases. This CDR3 contains 15 residues. Looked up from germline, CDR1 is SSHAT and CDR2 is FNYEAQ (reference sequence). The CDR3 loop is CASSLGLGETDTQYF. Here the CDR3 DNA reads TGTGCTAGCAGCTTGGGACTAGGAGAAACAGATACGCAGTATTTT.

The chain recombines TRBV29-1 with TRBJ1-1; perhaps TRBD1 as D (5 bases). The CDR3 is 14 amino acids. Trimming took 4 bases from V and 5 from J, leaving 17 bases between them. Germline CDR1 reads SQVTM; CDR2 reads ANQGSEA. CDR3 amino acids: CSVVGGRRLTEAFF. The DNA for the CDR3 is TGCAGCGTTGTTGGGGGTAGGAGACTAACTGAAGCTTTCTTT.

This chain uses TRBV4-2 with TRBJ1-2; D perhaps matches TRBD1 (6 bases). The CDR3 length is 13 residues. The V end was cut by 2 bases, the J end by 8 bases, with 12 bases between. Germline V CDR1 and CDR2: LGHNA, YNFKEQ. CDR3 residues: CASSQHLQGGYTF. CDR3 bases: TGTGCCAGCAGCCAACACCTTCAGGGGGGCTACACCTTC.

This clone has a single count. V gene TRBV4-3 combines with J gene TRBJ2-5; D perhaps matches TRBD2 (7 bases). The CDR3 has 14 amino acids. Trimming stripped 4 bases from V and 5 bases from J, with 14 bases between. The germline gives CDR1 LGHNA, CDR2 YSLEER. CDR3 coding DNA: TGCGCCAGCAGCCCGGGGGGCAGGCGGGAGACCCAGTACTTC. Its translation: CASSPGGRRETQYF.

This chain uses TRBV11-3 with TRBJ2-3; the match to TRBD2 covers 10 bases. The CDR3 has 20 residues. V shed 1 base and J 0 bases; nucleotides not matched to a gene: 13. The V gene's germline CDR1 is SGHNT and CDR2 YENEEA. CDR3 coding DNA: TGTGCCAGCAGCTTAGGAGAGAGGCTAGCGGGGGACATTAGCACAGATACGCAGTATTTT. Residues: CASSLGERLAGDISTDTQYF.

The chain couples TRBV18 to TRBJ1-3, with D unresolved. This CDR3 contains 14 residues. The V end was cut by 5 bases, the J end by 0 bases, with 8 bases between. From germline, CDR1 is KGHSH and CDR2 LQKENI. The CDR3 spells CASSEGSSGNTIYF. The CDR3 nucleotides are TGTGCCAGCTCAGAGGGATCCTCTGGAAACACCATATATTTT.

The CDR3 is CASSPRGPVSLSTQYF. The CDR3, as DNA: TGTGCCAGCTCCCCGCGGGGGCCGGTCTCCCTGTCAACGCAGTATTTT. This chain joins TRBV18 and TRBJ2-3; a weak D match, TRBD2 (7 bases). CDR3 size: 16 residues. Germline lookup yields CDR1 KGHSH and CDR2 LQKENI. The germline V and J ends were trimmed by 6 bases and 9 bases, with 25 bases remaining between them. The full variable domain, rest sourced from reference TRBV18 and TRBJ2-3, is NAGVMQNPRHLVRRRGQEARLRCSPMKGHSHVYWYRQLPEEGLKFMVYLQKENIIDESGMPKERFSAEFPKEGPSILRIQQVVRGDSAAYFCASSPRGPVSLSTQYFGPGTRLTVL.

The rearrangement uses TRBV5-1 and TRBJ2-3; D is possibly TRBD2 (5 bases). This CDR3 contains 15 residues. Germline V gene lookup returns CDR1 SGHRS and CDR2 YFSETQ. Trimming took off 4 bases at V and 0 bases at J, with 12 bases between the two ends. CDR3 amino acids: CASSPDGVSTDTQYF. The DNA for the CDR3 is TGCGCCAGCAGCCCGGACGGGGTAAGCACAGATACGCAGTATTTT. The full variable domain, its missing parts supplied by reference TRBV5-1 and TRBJ2-3, is KAGVTQTPRYLIKTRGQQVTLSCSPISGHRSVSWYQQTPGQGLQFLFEYFSETQRNKGNFPGRFSGRQFSNSRSEMNVSTLELGDSALYLCASSPDGVSTDTQYFGPGTRLTVL.

The chain has TRBV2 and TRBJ2-7; D remains ambiguous. The CDR3 totals 13 residues. CDR1 and CDR2 from the germline V gene are SNHLY and FYNNEI. V lost 7 bases and J 0 bases, leaving 10 bases between the germline ends. Here the CDR3 DNA reads TGTGCCAGCAACACCTACCTCTCCTACGAGCAGTACTTC. Translating gives CASNTYLSYEQYF.

The gene calls are TRBV9 and TRBJ2-1; perhaps TRBD1 as D (5 bases). There are 14 residues in the CDR3. The germline V and J ends were trimmed by 3 bases and 4 bases, with 11 bases remaining between them. Germline assignment: CDR1 SGDLS and CDR2 YYNGEE. The CDR3 region has the DNA TGTGCCAGCAGCGCTCGGACATCTTACAATGAGCAGTTCTTC. It codes for CASSARTSYNEQFF.

The chain has TRBV10-3 and TRBJ1-3; 7 nucleotides line up with TRBD1. The V segment lost 4 bases and the J segment 0 bases; nucleotides outside the gene matches: 6. The CDR3 runs 16 residues. CDR1 and CDR2 (germline): ENHRY, SYGVKD. CDR3: CAISVSGQLSGNTIYF. The CDR3 DNA is TGTGCCATCAGTGTATCGGGACAGCTCTCTGGAAACACCATATATTTT.

The V call is TRBV5-4, the J call TRBJ2-1, with D perhaps assigned TRBD1 or TRBD2 (5 bases each). CDR3 length equals 17 residues. V dropped 4 bases and J dropped 8 bases, with 25 bases sitting between them. Germline V lookup: CDR1 SGHNT, CDR2 YYREEE (reference sequence). CDR3 nucleotides: TGTGCCAGCAGCCCTGTTGGGACCAGGACGGCCGGGGATGAGCAGTTCTTC. It specifies CASSPVGTRTAGDEQFF.

CDR3 sequence reads: CASSQIALATIYF. CDR3 coding DNA: TGCGCCAGCAGCCAGATAGCGCTGGCCACCATATATTTT. The rearrangement links TRBV4-1 to TRBJ1-3; D remains ambiguous. Germline assignment: CDR1 MGHRA and CDR2 YSYEKL. V dropped 3 bases and J dropped 9 bases, with 12 bases sitting between them. There are 13 residues in the CDR3.

The gene calls are TRBV5-1 and TRBJ2-3; 12 nucleotides match TRBD2. From germline, CDR1 is SGHRS and CDR2 YFSETQ. Trimming at V came to 8 bases and at J to 0 bases, leaving 7 bases not matched to a gene. CDR3 size: 16 residues. The CDR3 DNA sequence: TGCGCCAGTCAGACTAGCGGGGGCACTAGCACAGATACGCAGTATTTT. As protein: CASQTSGGTSTDTQYF.

The rearrangement links TRBV10-3 to TRBJ1-2; D is uncertain. The CDR3 loop spans 13 amino acids. Germline V lookup: CDR1 ENHRY, CDR2 SYGVKD. V lost 0 bases to trimming and J lost 3 bases, with 5 bases between them. This CDR3 reads CAISESTDYGYTF. The CDR3 region has the DNA TGTGCCATCAGTGAGTCGACGGACTATGGCTACACCTTC.

The chain carries TRBV5-1 and TRBJ2-7; no definite D call. V gave up 0 bases and J gave up 2 bases, with 9 bases separating them. The CDR3 length is 14 residues. Looked up from germline, CDR1 is SGHRS and CDR2 is YFSETQ. The CDR3: CASSLGTAAYEQYF. The CDR3 bases are TGCGCCAGCAGCTTGGGGACCGCGGCCTACGAGCAGTACTTC.

This clone was found many times. This sample includes further DNA sequences coding for the same CDR3. The rearrangement uses TRBV19 and TRBJ1-2; TRBD1 aligns across 8 bases. Germline CDR1 is LNHDA and CDR2 is SQIVND (reference sequence). V dropped 5 bases and J dropped 5; count of bases not matched to a gene: 10. This CDR3 spans 15 amino acids. CDR3 residues: CASSDRGGGPYGYTF. The CDR3 nucleotides are TGTGCCAGTAGTGACAGGGGCGGCGGCCCTTATGGCTACACCTTC.

The rearrangement uses TRBV7-3 and TRBJ1-2; 9 bases align to TRBD1. This CDR3 contains 16 residues. V lost 5 bases and J lost 5; bases outside the gene matches: 12. Germline loops: CDR1 SGHTA, CDR2 FQGTGA. This chain's CDR3 is CASSQGGQGSGYGYTF. CDR3 bases: TGTGCCAGCAGCCAAGGGGGACAGGGATCTGGTTATGGCTACACCTTC.

The rearrangement links TRBV6-6 to TRBJ2-5; 9 bases align to TRBD2. V lost 7 bases to trimming and J lost 1 base; unmatched junction nucleotides: 7. The CDR3 spans 15 residues. Germline V lookup: CDR1 MNHNY, CDR2 SVGAGI (reference sequence). CDR3 loop: CASILSSGGQETQYF. The CDR3 nucleotides read TGTGCCAGCATCCTAAGTAGCGGGGGCCAAGAGACCCAGTACTTC.

This chain connects TRBV7-2 to TRBJ1-2; D ambiguous. This CDR3 contains 15 residues. Deletions cut 1 base from V and 4 bases from J, with 13 bases between. CDR1 and CDR2 (germline): SGHTA, FQGNSA. CDR3 in amino acids: CASSLDGSSFYGYTF. CDR3 DNA sequence: TGTGCCAGCAGCTTAGATGGCAGTTCATTCTATGGCTACACCTTC.

The chain has TRBV5-1 and TRBJ2-7, with 9 bases that match TRBD1. The length of the CDR3 is 15 residues. CDR1 and CDR2 (germline): SGHRS, YFSETQ. J gave up 3 bases and V 5 bases, and 9 bases lay outside the gene matches. The CDR3 reads CASRKNRGPYYEQYF. The CDR3 DNA reads TGCGCCAGCAGAAAAAACAGGGGGCCCTACTACGAGCAGTACTTC. The complete variable domain, with remaining parts taken from reference TRBV5-1 and TRBJ2-7, reads KAGVTQTPRYLIKTRGQQVTLSCSPISGHRSVSWYQQTPGQGLQFLFEYFSETQRNKGNFPGRFSGRQFSNSRSEMNVSTLELGDSALYLCASRKNRGPYYEQYFGPGTRLTVT.

The chain carries TRBV6-1 and TRBJ1-1; D possibly corresponds to TRBD1 (5 bases). This CDR3 contains 14 residues. V lost 6 bases and J 1 base, leaving 12 bases between the germline ends. Per germline, CDR1 MNHNS and CDR2 SASEGT. For the CDR3, the DNA is TGTGCCAGCAGGGGGCCCCCAACGAACACTGAAGCTTTCTTT. It yields the protein CASRGPPTNTEAFF.

This clone was seen only once. The J gene is TRBJ1-1, the V gene TRBV6-6; 9 bases are shared with TRBD1. The CDR3 totals 15 residues. Trimming at V came to 4 bases and at J to 2 bases, leaving 5 bases not matched to a gene. Germline V gives CDR1 MNHNY, CDR2 SVGAGI (reference sequence). CDR3: CASSSPDRGNTEAFF. CDR3 nucleotide sequence: TGTGCCAGCAGTTCCCCGGACAGGGGTAACACTGAAGCTTTCTTT.

This chain uses TRBV4-1 with TRBJ1-1; D unclear. Germline CDR1 and CDR2: MGHRA and YSYEKL. This CDR3 is 14 amino acids long. V was shortened by 4 bases and J by 2 bases, with 11 bases between the two germline ends. CDR3 sequence reads: CASSLFGHNTEAFF. DNA of the CDR3: TGCGCCAGCAGCCTATTTGGCCACAACACTGAAGCTTTCTTT.

This clone has more than one count but fewer than ten. The chain links TRBV5-1 to TRBJ2-7; 9 nucleotides match TRBD1. CDR3 size: 15 residues. CDR1 SGHRS and CDR2 YFSETQ come from the germline V gene. The V segment lost 5 bases and the J segment 0 bases; nucleotides outside the gene matches: 6. Here the CDR3 reads CASSPGQGLSYEQYF. The CDR3 bases are TGCGCCAGCAGTCCGGGACAGGGCCTCTCCTACGAGCAGTACTTC.

The J gene is TRBJ1-2, the V gene TRBV9, with D uncertain. The CDR3 loop spans 12 amino acids. The V and J ends lost 4 bases and 6 bases respectively, with 10 bases between them. Germline-derived CDR1 and CDR2 are SGDLS and YYNGEE. The CDR3 DNA is TGTGCCAGCAGCTCCCAAAAAGATGGCTACACCTTC. Translation gives CASSSQKDGYTF.

The chain combines TRBV7-9 with TRBJ2-5, with D perhaps TRBD1 (5 bases). The V end was cut by 5 bases, the J end by 4 bases, with 20 bases between. The CDR3 is 16 residues long. Germline CDR1 is SEHNR and CDR2 is FQNEAQ (reference sequence). The chain's CDR3 is CASSGMTVLTGETQYF. In DNA, the CDR3 is TGTGCCAGCAGCGGCATGACAGTCCTGACGGGAGAGACCCAGTACTTC.